Below, 19 T cell receptor beta chains from the same sample are listed, as sequenced in a study of blood T cell repertoires in COVID-19. The repertoire was sequenced with immunoSEQ multiplex PCR; TCRdb's copy has only in-frame clones and lacks some. The sample carries roughly 340,000 clones, 88% recorded once. The sequenced material came from peripheral blood. Receptors were obtained from a woman between 65 and 79 years old with COVID-19, enrolled during active disease.

The V call is TRBV12-3 or TRBV12-4, the J call TRBJ2-3; D call uncertain. Trimming cost V 3 bases and J 5 bases, with 9 bases left between them. The CDR3 spans 13 residues. CDR3 region: CASSFGAGDTQYF. CDR3 sequence (DNA): TGTGCCAGCAGTTTCGGTGCCGGAGATACGCAGTATTTT.

This clone was observed a single time. The chain employs TRBV7-8 and TRBJ2-7; D call uncertain. In germline, CDR1 is SGHVS, CDR2 FQNEAQ. Trimming shortened V by 1 base and J by 0 bases, and 10 bases separated the two germline ends. The CDR3 loop spans 15 amino acids. CDR3 residues: CASSLGPGTSYEQYF. For the CDR3, the DNA is TGTGCCAGCAGCTTAGGACCAGGCACCTCCTACGAGCAGTACTTC.

The gene calls are TRBV6-4 and TRBJ1-2, with 8 bases aligning to TRBD1. Germline lookup yields CDR1 MRHNA and CDR2 SNTAGT. V lost 5 bases, J lost 4 bases, and 3 bases stayed unmatched. The CDR3 covers 13 residues. The CDR3 nucleotides are TGTGCCAGCAGTCGACAGGGGATCTATGGCTACACCTTC. Its translation is CASSRQGIYGYTF.

This chain connects TRBV4-3 to TRBJ2-2; tentatively, D is TRBD1 (5 bases). The V end lost 0 bases, the J end lost 4 bases, and 9 bases lay between the germline ends. Per the germline V gene, CDR1 is LGHNA and CDR2 is YSLEER. The CDR3 runs 15 residues. The CDR3 here is CASSQDWGGTGELFF. The DNA for the CDR3 is TGCGCCAGCAGCCAAGATTGGGGCGGCACCGGGGAGCTGTTTTTT.

The rearrangement links TRBV30 to TRBJ1-2; D may be TRBD1 (6 bases). The CDR3 runs to 16 residues. Germline-derived CDR1 and CDR2 are GTSNPN and SVGIG (reference sequence). Trimming took 7 bases from V and 1 from J, leaving 22 bases between them. DNA of the CDR3: TGTGCCTTCGCAACTGGATACGAGGGGGATAACTATGGCTACACCTTC. Translation gives CAFATGYEGDNYGYTF.

This clone showed up just once. The chain employs TRBV3-1 (or the pseudogene TRBV3-2) and TRBJ2-3, with 12 bases lining up with TRBD2. Trimming cost V 4 bases and J 5 bases; bases outside gene matches: 7. Per the germline V gene, CDR1 is LGHDT and CDR2 is YNNKEL (reference sequence). The CDR3 extends over 16 amino acids. CDR3 bases: TGTGCCAGCAGCCCCTCTAGCGGGGGGGCTTTAGATACGCAGTATTTT. It codes for CASSPSSGGALDTQYF.

The chain combines TRBV6-5 with TRBJ1-1, with 8 bases aligning to TRBD1. Germline V gene lookup returns CDR1 MNHEY and CDR2 SVGAGI. The CDR3 is 15 amino acids. Unmatched junction bases numbered 6, after V lost 6 bases and J lost 0 bases. CDR3 bases: TGTGCCAGCAGACCACAGGGGGGCATGAACACTGAAGCTTTCTTT. Translated: CASRPQGGMNTEAFF.

This clone was counted a few times. The rearrangement links TRBV5-8 to TRBJ2-3, with a weak D call TRBD2 (6 bases). CDR3 length equals 16 residues. Trimming pared 7 bases from V and 1 base from J, leaving 19 bases between. Germline-derived CDR1 and CDR2 are SGHTS and YDEGEE. Here the CDR3 reads CASPAGFGDGTDTQYF. CDR3 bases: TGTGCCAGCCCGGCGGGGTTTGGGGATGGCACAGATACGCAGTATTTT.

The V gene is TRBV5-6, the J gene TRBJ1-3, with D perhaps TRBD1 (6 bases). The germline CDR1 and CDR2 sequences are SGHDT and YYEEEE. Deletions cut 4 bases from V and 3 bases from J, with 17 bases between. The CDR3 is 16 amino acids. CDR3 coding DNA: TGTGCCAGCAGCCTTCACACAGGGTTTGTTGGAAACACCATATATTTT. Amino acids: CASSLHTGFVGNTIYF.

A remark on this clone: Germline and junction disagree at one end, which may indicate a read error. The rearrangement uses TRBV5-1 and TRBJ2-7, with D maybe TRBD2 (5 bases). This CDR3 has 13 amino acids. Looked up from germline, CDR1 is SGHRS and CDR2 is YFSETQ. The CDR3 region is CASGLAGDYEQYF. As DNA, the CDR3 is TGCGCCAGCGGCTTGGCCGGGGACTACGAGCAGTACTTC.

Only a few counts were recorded for this clone. This sequence joins TRBV11-3 and TRBJ1-1; the D is unclear. V was clipped by 5 bases and J by 0 bases, with 4 bases between them. This CDR3 comprises 12 residues. The germline gives CDR1 SGHNT, CDR2 YENEEA. CDR3 nucleotide sequence: TGTGCCAGCAGCCAATTGAACACTGAAGCTTTCTTT. Translated, it gives CASSQLNTEAFF.

The chain joins TRBV28 to TRBJ1-5, with 8 bases identical to TRBD1. This CDR3 is 15 amino acids long. Looked up from germline, CDR1 is MDHEN and CDR2 is SYDVKM. V lost 5 bases, J lost 2 bases, and 5 bases stayed unmatched. CDR3 protein: CASSVTGGGNQPQHF. CDR3 sequence (DNA): TGTGCCAGCAGTGTTACAGGGGGTGGCAATCAGCCCCAGCATTTT.

This clone was detected only a few times. This chain connects TRBV18 to TRBJ1-3; D remains ambiguous. This CDR3 has 14 residues. Between the trimmed V and J ends, which lost 2 bases and 0 bases, there was a span of 5 bases. Germline V gene data show CDR1 as KGHSH and CDR2 as LQKENI. CDR3 DNA: TGTGCCAGCTCACCAGGGAGCTCTGGAAACACCATATATTTT. This gives the protein CASSPGSSGNTIYF.

The V and J genes are TRBV24-1 and TRBJ1-2, with 9 bases that match TRBD1. The CDR3 spans 15 residues. Per germline, CDR1 KGHDR and CDR2 SFDVKD. Trimming removed 2 bases from V and 7 bases from J; junction bases left unmatched: 7. The CDR3 DNA follows: TGTGCCACCAGTGATTCGGGACAGGGAGGTAGTGGCTACACCTTC. It specifies CATSDSGQGGSGYTF.

The chain has TRBV6-5 and TRBJ2-7; 13 positions agree with TRBD2. Trimming cost V 2 bases and J 3 bases; bases outside gene matches: 4. This CDR3 is 16 amino acids long. CDR1 and CDR2 (germline): MNHEY, SVGAGI. The CDR3 nucleotides read TGTGCCAGCAGTTACCCCGGACTAGCGGGGGTCTACGAGCAGTACTTC. It yields the protein CASSYPGLAGVYEQYF.

The rearrangement uses TRBV21-1 and TRBJ1-1; TRBD1 reflects the table's D call only, with no check against the DNA. TRBV21-1 is annotated as a pseudogene. The CDR3 totals 17 residues. CDR3 in DNA: TGTGCCAGCAGCAAGCTACGACAGGGGTATATGAACACTGAAGCTTTCTTT. It encodes CASSKLRQGYMNTEAFF.

J is TRBJ2-2 and V is TRBV10-3; 9 bases match TRBD1. The CDR3 spans 15 residues. Germline lookup yields CDR1 ENHRY and CDR2 SYGVKD. V lost 5 bases, J lost 5 bases, and 6 bases stayed unmatched. The CDR3 nucleotides are TGTGCCATCAGTTCGACAGGGGGGTCGACCGGGGAGCTGTTTTTT. Residues: CAISSTGGSTGELFF.

V usage is TRBV7-9 and J usage is TRBJ1-1, with D possibly being TRBD1 (5 bases). Trimming shortened V by 0 bases and J by 4 bases, and 9 bases separated the two germline ends. The CDR3 contains 14 residues. Germline V gene sequence: CDR1 SEHNR, CDR2 FQNEAQ (reference sequence). CDR3 protein: CASSLASGLTEAFF. CDR3 sequence (DNA): TGTGCCAGCAGCTTAGCATCAGGGCTCACTGAAGCTTTCTTT.

The chain couples TRBV19 to TRBJ2-5; TRBD2 matches 8 bases. This CDR3 is built from 15 residues. The germline V gene encodes CDR1 LNHDA and CDR2 SQIVND (reference sequence). Germline trimming cut 5 bases from V and 5 bases from J; bases unmatched to any gene: 10. The CDR3: CASSEGGGGRETQYF. The CDR3 bases are TGTGCCAGTAGTGAGGGGGGCGGGGGGCGTGAGACCCAGTACTTC.